This record looks at one T cell receptor beta chain sequence and its context. Germline CDR1 is SGDLS and CDR2 is YYNGEE. The CDR3 sequence is 16 residues long. V was pared by 3 bases and J by 7 bases, with 8 bases of the junction left unmatched. The sample originates from a study of CD8 T cells in Susac syndrome. Random-hexamer reverse transcription was applied to 0.5 to 1 ug RNA. The authors amplified TCR beta CDR3 across 54 Vbeta and 13 Jbeta using immunoSEQ multiplex PCR. TCRdb itself ran the immunoSEQ multiplex PCR reads through MiXCR, one entry per CDR3 protein. The table has 40,000 to 55,000 distinct CDR3 sequences, 93% seen once.

The V call is TRBV9, the J call TRBJ2-1; 12 bases are shared with TRBD2. The TCR originated in a human donor with multiple sclerosis. The sample taken for sequencing was CD8+ T cells from PBMCs. The CDR3 DNA reads as TGTGCCAGCAGCGCTAGCGGGGGGGCCTTATTGAATGAGCAGTTCTTC. It translates to CASSASGGALLNEQFF.